This T cell receptor beta chain was identified during a study of blood T cell repertoires in COVID-19 (dated by TCRdb to the early 2020s). Regarding the study in general: The collaborator samples originated in the United States, Italy and Spain and spanned the acute and convalescent phases of COVID-19. The material from the prospective study consisted of cDNA or gDNA derived from T cells, B-cell-depleted T cells, or PBMCs. Subjects who had been exposed to COVID-19, were actively infected with it, or had recovered from it provided the deeply sampled blood TCRbeta repertoires that made up the dataset. A freely available public database, intended as a resource for researchers studying the immune response to SARS-CoV-2, is where the repertoires were released. The samples were drawn from two sources: the first 160 participants of the ongoing ImmuneRACE study, and 950 to 1,500 subjects contributed by 6 global collaborators. Nearly every sample came with metadata listing a de-identified subject ID, COVID-19 status, age in years and sex. Where available, HLA class I and class II types were taken from metadata supplied by the sample provider and were not determined by assay-based typing.

Remarks on this clone: It has no known antigen specificity. It has no much larger one-base neighbor in the sample; base qualities were not kept.

Collaborating institutions collected whole blood in K2EDTA tubes following their own protocols. For TCRbeta analysis, collaborators shipped samples as frozen whole blood, isolated PBMCs, or DNA extracted from either of those sample types. TCRbeta CDR3 regions were amplified from genomic DNA using the immunoSEQ Assay, a bias-controlled multiplex PCR. In the original analysis: Nucleated cell counts per sample were estimated from amplification of reference gene primers within the assay. To quantify the absolute abundance of each unique TCRbeta CDR3 rearrangement, sequence reads were collapsed and filtered. For each sample, productive Simpson clonality was calculated as the square root of Simpson's diversity index across productive rearrangements. TCRdb limited this immuneACCESS table to in-frame rearrangements with V and J called. A share of clones is missing; checked studies link under half to unresolved V genes, and the rest is unexplained. V, J and clone size reflect that table, while D and trimming were determined from the DNA. Here the sample has about 170,000 clones; 83% occur a single time. The leading ten clones occupy approximately 2% of the sample.

From cysteine to phenylalanine, the CDR3 is 16 amino acids long. Kept here is only the CDR3 DNA, which spans 48 bases and is read in frame from base 1. In the germline V gene (reference sequence), CDR1 corresponds to SEHNR and CDR2 to FQNEAQ. Trimming takes 2 bases from V and 3 bases from J, and the germline ends sit 15 bases apart. What the authors observed across the whole study: How much clinical and demographic metadata was included differed by source and by participant, and the metadata was provided uncurated.

This sequence uses TRBV7-9 and TRBJ2-3; tentative D gene TRBD1, with 5 bases matching. The sequence derives from a woman older than 75 with acute or convalescent COVID-19. The sequencing sample was made of peripheral blood. The CDR3 amino acid sequence is: CASSLSTVRETDTQYF. The DNA is TGTGCCAGCAGCTTATCCACTGTCAGGGAAACAGATACGCAGTATTTT.